This T cell receptor beta chain was obtained from a study of patients and donors after allogeneic stem cell transplantation. Looked up from germline, CDR1 is SGHAT and CDR2 is FQNNGV. V was clipped by 3 bases and J by 1 base; unmatched bases: 4. The CDR3 has 15 residues. From the RT-PCR reads, TCRdb called clonotypes with MiXCR, one entry per CDR3 protein. This sample has about 200,000 distinct CDR3 sequences; roughly 38% occur once, and the top ten carry around a tenth. Specimen: blood, either unsorted or a sorted T cell fraction (not recorded which). The TCR comes from a human donor who was either an allogeneic HSCT recipient or a stem cell or donor lymphocyte infusion donor (not recorded which). It is not recorded whose cells these are; they may come from a transplant donor. J is TRBJ2-3 and V is TRBV11-2; 7 bases line up with TRBD1. CDR3: CASSFGGQRTDTQYF. The CDR3 DNA sequence: TGTGCCAGCAGCTTTGGGGGACAGCGCACAGATACGCAGTATTTT.